The 26 T cell receptor beta chains given below trace back to one sample, sequenced in a study of blood T cell repertoires in COVID-19. Data came from immunoSEQ multiplex PCR; TCRdb stores just in-frame clones and leaves some out. This table has 180,000 or so clones, about 85% appearing once. The sample was PBMCs or T cells enriched from blood (not recorded which). These receptors came from a man aged 40-50 years who had recovered from COVID-19.

The rearrangement joins TRBV7-9 to TRBJ2-1, with TRBD1 identical over 10 bases. CDR1 SEHNR and CDR2 FQNEAQ come from the germline V gene (reference sequence). The CDR3 contains 14 residues. V lost 7 bases to trimming and J lost 4 bases; unmatched junction nucleotides: 4. The CDR3 DNA reads as TGTGCCAGCAACGGACAGGGGGAATACAATGAGCAGTTCTTC. Its translation: CASNGQGEYNEQFF.

The chain employs TRBV7-9 and TRBJ1-4, with a possible D match to TRBD1 (6 bases). Germline V gene lookup returns CDR1 SEHNR and CDR2 FQNEAQ (reference sequence). V was trimmed by 5 bases and J by 10 bases, leaving 17 bases between them. This CDR3 comprises 14 residues. The CDR3 here is CASSPFEGEGKLFF. The CDR3 DNA is TGTGCCAGCAGCCCCTTTGAGGGGGAGGGAAAACTGTTTTTT. The variable domain in full, completed from reference TRBV7-9 and TRBJ1-4, reads DTGVSQNPRHKITKRGQNVTFRCDPISEHNRLYWYRQTLGQGPEFLTYFQNEAQLEKSRLLSDRFSAERPKGSFSTLEIQRTEQGDSAMYLCASSPFEGEGKLFFGSGTQLSVL.

The chain joins TRBV19 to TRBJ2-1, with 10 positions matching TRBD2. V was pared by 3 bases and J by 6 bases, with 5 bases of the junction left unmatched. The CDR3 covers 15 residues. The V gene's germline CDR1 is LNHDA and CDR2 SQIVND (reference sequence). The CDR3 DNA follows: TGTGCCAGTAGTATCCCTAGCGGGAGTTTCAATGAGCAGTTCTTC. Its protein is CASSIPSGSFNEQFF. Combining the CDR3 with reference TRBV19 and TRBJ2-1 gives the whole variable domain DGGITQSPKYLFRKEGQNVTLSCEQNLNHDAMYWYRQDPGQGLRLIYYSQIVNDFQKGDIAEGYSVSREKKESFPLTVTSAQKNPTAFYLCASSIPSGSFNEQFFGPGTRLTVL.

The chain is built from TRBV5-1 and TRBJ2-2, with no clear D. Germline-derived CDR1 and CDR2 are SGHRS and YFSETQ. Trimming shortened V by 2 bases and J by 1 base, and 12 bases separated the two germline ends. CDR3 size: 16 residues. CDR3 coding DNA: TGCGCCAGCAGCTTTGGCCCACCAGTGAACACCGGGGAGCTGTTTTTT. It encodes CASSFGPPVNTGELFF. The full variable domain, in which reference TRBV5-1 and TRBJ2-2 provide the parts outside the CDR3, is KAGVTQTPRYLIKTRGQQVTLSCSPISGHRSVSWYQQTPGQGLQFLFEYFSETQRNKGNFPGRFSGRQFSNSRSEMNVSTLELGDSALYLCASSFGPPVNTGELFFGEGSRLTVL.

About this clone itself: The junction and the germline gene differ at one end; a read error may be behind it. This chain connects TRBV7-7 to TRBJ2-7; TRBD2 might be the D (6 bases). The CDR3 totals 18 residues. CDR1 SSHAT and CDR2 FNYEAQ come from the germline V gene (reference sequence). The CDR3 DNA sequence: TGTGCTAGCAGCTTAGCCGCAATGAGTTGCGGGACCCCCTACGAGCAGTACTTC. Amino acids: CASSLAAMSCGTPYEQYF.

V usage is TRBV19 and J usage is TRBJ2-3, with TRBD1 matching 8 bases. V lost 5 bases to trimming and J lost 0 bases; unmatched junction nucleotides: 7. The CDR3 has 16 residues. Germline CDR1 LNHDA, CDR2 SQIVND (reference sequence). The DNA of the CDR3 is TGTGCCAGTAGTCCCGGGACAGGCCAAAGCACAGATACGCAGTATTTT. Protein product: CASSPGTGQSTDTQYF.

This clone was recorded once. The V gene is TRBV29-1, the J gene TRBJ1-3, with D unresolved. The length of the CDR3 is 12 residues. V was pared by 7 bases and J by 4 bases, with 11 bases between. Germline loops: CDR1 SQVTM, CDR2 ANQGSEA. This CDR3 is CSGYSAGNTIYF. CDR3 nucleotide sequence: TGCAGCGGTTACAGTGCCGGAAACACCATATATTTT.

The chain couples TRBV18 to TRBJ1-1; D is unclear. This CDR3 region has 12 residues. Germline V CDR1 and CDR2: KGHSH, LQKENI. The germline V and J ends were trimmed by 6 bases and 0 bases, with 5 bases remaining between them. The CDR3 loop is CASSVVNTEAFF. The CDR3 bases are TGTGCCAGCTCGGTAGTGAACACTGAAGCTTTCTTT. Based on the CDR3 plus reference TRBV18 and TRBJ1-1, the full variable domain is NAGVMQNPRHLVRRRGQEARLRCSPMKGHSHVYWYRQLPEEGLKFMVYLQKENIIDESGMPKERFSAEFPKEGPSILRIQQVVRGDSAAYFCASSVVNTEAFFGQGTRLTVV.

This CDR3 reads CASSSTGSYNEQFF. The CDR3, as DNA: TGTGCCAGCAGCTCGACAGGGTCCTACAATGAGCAGTTCTTC. The J gene is TRBJ2-1, the V gene TRBV5-4, with 7 bases aligning to TRBD1. Germline-derived CDR1 and CDR2 are SGHNT and YYREEE (reference sequence). This CDR3 spans 14 amino acids. The V segment lost 3 bases and the J segment 1 base; nucleotides outside the gene matches: 1.

The chain carries TRBV4-2 and TRBJ1-5; D is perhaps TRBD1 (5 bases). The CDR3 extends over 14 amino acids. Germline CDR1 is LGHNA and CDR2 is YNFKEQ. Trimming cost V 0 bases and J 7 bases, with 10 bases left between them. The CDR3 reads CASSQELGGQPQHF. CDR3 nucleotides: TGTGCCAGCAGCCAAGAGTTGGGGGGGCAGCCCCAGCATTTT.

This sequence joins TRBV3-1 (or the pseudogene TRBV3-2) and TRBJ1-4, with 8 bases lining up with TRBD1. The germline V gene has CDR1 LGHDT and CDR2 YNNKEL (reference sequence). The CDR3 runs to 14 residues. The junction had 6 bases not matched to a gene; V was cut back by 4 bases and J by 8 bases. This CDR3 reads CASSRGQGIEKLFF. Written as DNA, the CDR3 is TGTGCCAGCAGCCGTGGACAGGGAATAGAAAAACTGTTTTTT.

This clone was seen a single time. At one end the junction does not follow the germline gene, possibly because of a read error. The chain links TRBV19 to TRBJ2-3; D might be TRBD1 (6 bases). The germline V gene encodes CDR1 LNHDA and CDR2 SQIVND (reference sequence). This CDR3 contains 16 residues. CDR3 DNA: TGTGCCAGCCAAGAAACAGGGTTGGGTAGCACGGATACGCAGTATTTT. It codes for CASQETGLGSTDTQYF.

The chain links TRBV6-5 to TRBJ1-3; D not certain. The germline gives CDR1 MNHEY, CDR2 SVGAGI. The CDR3 sequence is 16 residues long. With 0 bases removed from V and 1 base from J, the gap between germline ends came to 10 bases. The CDR3 loop reads CASSYSAAGSGNTIYF. The CDR3 DNA follows: TGTGCCAGCAGTTACTCTGCTGCGGGTTCTGGAAACACCATATATTTT.

This sequence joins TRBV5-8 and TRBJ1-5; no clear D. Trimming left V 4 bases short and J 3 bases short, with 23 bases between. CDR3 length: 18 residues. Germline V lookup: CDR1 SGHTS, CDR2 YDEGEE. The CDR3 sequence is CASSGPLRGSLVNQPQHF. As DNA, the CDR3 is TGTGCCAGCAGCGGACCCCTTAGAGGGAGTTTGGTCAATCAGCCCCAGCATTTT.

The genes are TRBV24-1 and TRBJ1-2, with a possible D match to TRBD1 (5 bases). This CDR3 contains 15 residues. Germline CDR1 reads KGHDR; CDR2 reads SFDVKD. V dropped 4 bases and J dropped 4 bases, with 15 bases sitting between them. CDR3 residues: CATSDPGGTTYGYTF. The DNA of the CDR3 is TGTGCCACCAGTGACCCTGGGGGGACTACCTATGGCTACACCTTC.

J is TRBJ2-7 and V is TRBV19, with a possible D match to TRBD1 (5 bases). Trimming took off 3 bases at V and 2 bases at J, with 11 bases between the two ends. This CDR3 region has 14 residues. CDR1 is LNHDA and CDR2 is SQIVND in the germline V gene (reference sequence). For the CDR3, the DNA is TGTGCCAGTAGTATCCCAGGGTATACCTACGAGCAGTACTTC. Amino acid sequence: CASSIPGYTYEQYF.

The gene calls are TRBV2 and TRBJ2-2; D possibly corresponds to TRBD2 (5 bases). The CDR3 loop spans 14 amino acids. V lost 5 bases and J lost 2, with 9 bases in between. Per germline, CDR1 SNHLY and CDR2 FYNNEI. The CDR3 loop is CASSFGLNTGELFF. CDR3 DNA sequence: TGTGCCAGCAGTTTTGGACTCAACACCGGGGAGCTGTTTTTT. The variable domain in full, with the rest retrieved from reference TRBV2 and TRBJ2-2, is EPEVTQTPSHQVTQMGQEVILRCVPISNHLYFYWYRQILGQKVEFLVSFYNNEISEKSEIFDDQFSVERPDGSNFTLKIRSTKLEDSAMYFCASSFGLNTGELFFGEGSRLTVL.

The V and J genes are TRBV6-5 and TRBJ1-2; the match to TRBD1 covers 7 bases. The CDR3 has 12 residues. V shed 6 bases and J 7 bases; nucleotides not matched to a gene: 5. The germline V gene encodes CDR1 MNHEY and CDR2 SVGAGI. The CDR3 sequence: CASSQGVSGYTF. The CDR3 DNA sequence: TGTGCCAGCAGCCAGGGGGTTTCTGGCTACACCTTC.

V is TRBV19 and J is TRBJ1-1, with D perhaps TRBD1 (6 bases). Trimming pared 3 bases from V and 5 bases from J, leaving 13 bases between. This CDR3 comprises 14 residues. Germline V gene sequence: CDR1 LNHDA, CDR2 SQIVND (reference sequence). In DNA form, the CDR3 reads TGTGCCAGTAGTATCTCTGGGAGGGGGACTGAAGCTTTCTTT. It yields the protein CASSISGRGTEAFF.

The rearrangement joins TRBV6-5 to TRBJ2-5; D is unclear. Germline assignment: CDR1 MNHEY and CDR2 SVGAGI. The germline V and J ends were trimmed by 2 bases and 5 bases, with 3 bases remaining between them. The CDR3 is 11 amino acids. The CDR3 here is CASSYAETQYF. DNA for the CDR3: TGTGCCAGCAGTTACGCGGAGACCCAGTACTTC.

The genes are TRBV27 and TRBJ2-7, with D perhaps matching TRBD2 (7 bases). This CDR3 region has 12 residues. Germline CDR1 is MNHEY and CDR2 is SMNVEV (reference sequence). Trimming pared 3 bases from V and 6 bases from J, leaving 9 bases between. The CDR3: CASSFGGREQYF. In DNA form, the CDR3 reads TGTGCCAGCAGTTTCGGGGGGCGCGAGCAGTACTTC.

As regards this clone: Other nucleotide sequences in the sample specify the same CDR3. V gene TRBV19 combines with J gene TRBJ1-1, with 7 bases lining up with TRBD1. Germline V gene sequence: CDR1 LNHDA, CDR2 SQIVND (reference sequence). Germline trimming cut 1 base from V and 0 bases from J; bases unmatched to any gene: 2. The CDR3 has 15 residues. CDR3 loop: CASSIGQGLNTEAFF. DNA of the CDR3: TGTGCCAGTAGTATAGGACAGGGATTGAACACTGAAGCTTTCTTT.

The chain has TRBV14 and TRBJ2-7, with a weak D call TRBD2 (6 bases). The germline CDR1 and CDR2 sequences are SGHDN and FVKESK. V was cut by 1 base and J by 1 base, with 17 bases left in between. The CDR3 contains 17 residues. This CDR3 is CASSQGFGGKNSYEQYF. The CDR3 DNA is TGTGCCAGCAGCCAAGGATTCGGGGGAAAAAATTCCTACGAGCAGTACTTC.

The rearrangement joins TRBV5-1 to TRBJ1-5, with TRBD1 matching 7 bases. V trimming: 0 bases; J trimming: 2 bases; junction bases outside the gene matches: 5. The germline V gene has CDR1 SGHRS and CDR2 YFSETQ. The CDR3 runs to 16 residues. In DNA, the CDR3 is TGCGCCAGCAGCTTGGGGGACAGATCTGGCAATCAGCCCCAGCATTTT. Amino acid sequence: CASSLGDRSGNQPQHF.

In this sample, this clone turned up once. The gene calls are TRBV7-6 and TRBJ1-5, with D possibly matching TRBD1 (5 bases). The CDR3 extends over 13 amino acids. Trimming shortened V by 5 bases and J by 6 bases, and 11 bases separated the two germline ends. Germline V lookup: CDR1 SGHVS, CDR2 FNYEAQ. CDR3 DNA sequence: TGTGCCAGCAGCCTGGGGGGTGGTCAGCCCCAGCATTTT. This codes for CASSLGGGQPQHF.

The sample holds one count of this clone. The chain joins TRBV5-1 to TRBJ1-1, with 7 bases fitting TRBD1. Unmatched junction bases numbered 7, after V lost 4 bases and J lost 4 bases. This CDR3 region has 14 residues. Per germline, CDR1 SGHRS and CDR2 YFSETQ. CDR3 amino acids: CASSPEGGATEAFF. For the CDR3, the DNA is TGCGCCAGCAGCCCGGAAGGGGGCGCCACTGAAGCTTTCTTT.